The 10 T cell receptor beta chains below all came from one sample that was sequenced in a study of cytomegalovirus exposure and HLA in healthy donors. Researchers ran the PCR with 60 Vbeta and 13 Jbeta primers. Profiling relied on immunoSEQ multiplex PCR, and the TCRdb table lists in-frame clones only, not all of them. This repertoire shows under 250,000 clones, 85% found once; its top ten account for 2% to 2.5%. The sequencing sample was made of PBMCs. Every receptor here comes from a woman aged 50 to 60 in good health and CMV-seronegative.

V gene TRBV28 combines with J gene TRBJ2-7; 7 positions agree with TRBD2. The CDR3 sequence is 15 residues long. The V gene's germline CDR1 is MDHEN and CDR2 SYDVKM. The J segment lost 5 bases and the V segment lost 2 bases, leaving 9 bases of the junction unmatched. The CDR3 DNA is TGTGCCAGCAGTTTAACAACGGGAGGACGGAACGAGCAGTACTTC. Its translation: CASSLTTGGRNEQYF.

The chain couples TRBV27 to TRBJ2-5; 9 bases align to TRBD1. Germline lookup yields CDR1 MNHEY and CDR2 SMNVEV (reference sequence). The length of the CDR3 is 17 residues. Germline trimming cut 5 bases from V and 4 bases from J; bases unmatched to any gene: 14. This CDR3 is CASSLGTGQYGVETQYF. For the CDR3, the DNA is TGTGCCAGCAGTCTCGGGACAGGGCAGTACGGTGTAGAGACCCAGTACTTC.

The chain combines TRBV28 with TRBJ2-2; tentatively, D is TRBD2 (5 bases). The CDR3 totals 14 residues. Germline lookup yields CDR1 MDHEN and CDR2 SYDVKM. Trimming removed 3 bases from V and 6 bases from J, with 11 bases in between. The CDR3 region has the DNA TGTGCCAGCAGTTTTGGAGGACCACCCGGGGAGCTGTTTTTT. This gives the protein CASSFGGPPGELFF.

CDR3 DNA sequence: TGTGCCAGCAGTCGGCCTGACAGGGGGGGCTCCTACGAGCAGTACTTC. Its protein product is CASSRPDRGGSYEQYF. This chain joins TRBV7-2 and TRBJ2-7; 9 positions agree with TRBD1. The CDR3 runs 16 residues. Germline V gene lookup returns CDR1 SGHTA and CDR2 FQGNSA. Losses at the gene ends were 6 bases for V and 0 bases for J; bases not matched to a gene: 9.

V usage is TRBV29-1 and J usage is TRBJ2-1, with 8 bases that match TRBD2. Unmatched junction bases numbered 7, after V lost 7 bases and J lost 5 bases. Germline loops: CDR1 SQVTM, CDR2 ANQGSEA. CDR3 length: 13 residues. The chain's CDR3 is CSAPGTRDNEQFF. Written as DNA, the CDR3 is TGCAGCGCTCCCGGGACTAGGGACAATGAGCAGTTCTTC.

The chain combines TRBV5-6 with TRBJ1-2, with no clear D. Germline CDR1 is SGHDT and CDR2 is YYEEEE. V was clipped by 4 bases and J by 8 bases, with 6 bases between them. This CDR3 spans 10 amino acids. Written as DNA, the CDR3 is TGTGCCAGCAGCCCCTTGGGCTACACCTTC. This sequence encodes CASSPLGYTF. Based on the CDR3 plus reference TRBV5-6 and TRBJ1-2, the full variable domain is DAGVTQSPTHLIKTRGQQVTLRCSPKSGHDTVSWYQQALGQGPQFIFQYYEEEERQRGNFPDRFSGHQFPNYSSELNVNALLLGDSALYLCASSPLGYTFGSGTRLTVV.

CDR3 DNA sequence: TGTGCCAGCAGCTCCAGGACTAGCGGGTTCACAGATACGCAGTATTTT. It codes for CASSSRTSGFTDTQYF. V usage is TRBV7-2 and J usage is TRBJ2-3; 11 nucleotides line up with TRBD2. Germline V gene data show CDR1 as SGHTA and CDR2 as FQGNSA. This CDR3 is built from 16 residues. V gave up 4 bases and J gave up 2 bases; unmatched junction bases: 5. The full variable domain, in which reference TRBV7-2 and TRBJ2-3 provide the parts outside the CDR3, is GAGVSQSPSNKVTEKGKDVELRCDPISGHTALYWYRQSLGQGLEFLIYFQGNSAPDKSGLPSDRFSAERTGGSVSTLTIQRTQQEDSAVYLCASSSRTSGFTDTQYFGPGTRLTVL.

The rearrangement links TRBV6-1 to TRBJ1-5, with D unresolved. CDR1 and CDR2 from the germline V gene are MNHNS and SASEGT. This CDR3 is built from 18 residues. Trimming stripped 4 bases from V and 2 bases from J, with 21 bases between. The CDR3 bases are TGTGCCAGCAGTGCCCTAATCCAAACCGCCACTGGCAATCAGCCCCAGCATTTT. Protein: CASSALIQTATGNQPQHF.

The CDR3 region has the DNA TGCAGCGTCGACGGACTAGCGGGAGGGCCGGATTACAATGAGCAGTTCTTC. It encodes CSVDGLAGGPDYNEQFF. The gene calls are TRBV29-1 and TRBJ2-1, with 15 bases identical to TRBD2. V dropped 6 bases and J dropped 4; count of bases not matched to a gene: 10. CDR1 is SQVTM, CDR2 ANQGSEA, per germline. The CDR3 sequence is 17 residues long.

The chain carries TRBV18 and TRBJ1-1, with TRBD1 matching over 11 bases. After removal of 3 bases from V and 3 bases from J, the junction contained 12 bases not matched to a gene. CDR1 and CDR2 (germline): KGHSH, LQKENI. This CDR3 comprises 18 residues. CDR3 region: CASSPIRTGGSADTEAFF. CDR3 DNA: TGTGCCAGCTCACCGATTAGGACAGGGGGCTCGGCCGACACTGAAGCTTTCTTT.